These 8 T cell receptor beta chains originate from one sample sequenced in a study of blood T cell repertoires in COVID-19. Sequenced by immunoSEQ multiplex PCR; TCRdb stores in-frame clones only, minus some. The sample includes over 250,000 clones, 84% of them seen just once. The sample comprised PBMCs or T cells enriched from blood (not recorded which). These receptors all come from a man aged 25 to 45 with acute COVID-19.

V and J are TRBV6-5 and TRBJ2-5, with D tentatively TRBD1 (6 bases). Germline CDR1 MNHEY, CDR2 SVGAGI. V lost 6 bases, J lost 4 bases, and 12 bases lay in between. This CDR3 is 13 amino acids long. The CDR3 nucleotides are TGTGCCAGCAGAATGGGACAAGGAGAGACCCAGTACTTC. Encoded protein: CASRMGQGETQYF.

V usage is TRBV29-1 and J usage is TRBJ1-2; 11 positions agree with TRBD1. The CDR3 consists of 14 residues. The J segment lost 7 bases and the V segment lost 0 bases, leaving 4 bases of the junction unmatched. Germline V gives CDR1 SQVTM, CDR2 ANQGSEA. CDR3 in DNA: TGCAGCGTTGAAGATCTGGGGACAGGGGGTGGCTACACCTTC. Encoded protein: CSVEDLGTGGGYTF.

For this clone: A much larger clonotype is one base distant, so this may be a read error. The rearrangement uses TRBV5-4 and TRBJ2-2, with 9 bases fitting TRBD2. The germline V gene encodes CDR1 SGHNT and CDR2 YYREEE (reference sequence). The V gene end was trimmed by 4 bases and the J gene end by 2 bases; junction bases not matched to a gene: 3. The CDR3 covers 15 residues. The CDR3 DNA reads TGTGCCAGCAGCCTGACTAGCGGAAACACCGGGGAGCTGTTTTTT. Its protein is CASSLTSGNTGELFF. The full variable domain, with the rest looked up from reference TRBV5-4 and TRBJ2-2, is ETGVTQSPTHLIKTRGQQVTLRCSSQSGHNTVSWYQQALGQGPQFIFQYYREEENGRGNFPPRFSGLQFPNYSSELNVNALELDDSALYLCASSLTSGNTGELFFGEGSRLTVL.

This clone was observed a single time. The chain carries TRBV19 and TRBJ2-3; the D gene is possibly TRBD1 (6 bases). Germline CDR1 reads LNHDA; CDR2 reads SQIVND (reference sequence). The ends were cut back, 10 bases at V and 0 bases at J, with 17 bases in the middle. The CDR3 length is 15 residues. Here the CDR3 DNA reads TGTGCCACAGGCGGTAGGACAGAAAGCACAGATACGCAGTATTTT. Translated: CATGGRTESTDTQYF.

The V call is TRBV12-2, the J call TRBJ2-7; the DNA was not compared with TRBD1, the D call given in the table. TRBV12-2 is a recognized pseudogene. The length of the CDR3 is 14 residues. CDR3 residues: CASRLAQDSYEQYV. Here the CDR3 DNA reads TGTGCAAGTCGCTTAGCACAGGATTCCTACGAGCAGTACGTC.

The chain carries TRBV9 and TRBJ1-3; possible D gene TRBD1, 6 bases. V was trimmed by 3 bases and J by 4 bases, leaving 17 bases between them. CDR3 length: 16 amino acids. Germline CDR1 reads SGDLS; CDR2 reads YYNGEE. The CDR3 is CASSAGNRAGGNTIYF. CDR3 DNA sequence: TGTGCCAGCAGCGCCGGCAACAGGGCAGGCGGAAACACCATATATTTT.

The rearrangement links TRBV5-1 to TRBJ2-7, with 7 bases lining up with TRBD2. Germline trimming cut 3 bases from V and 3 bases from J; bases unmatched to any gene: 6. This CDR3 spans 14 amino acids. The germline CDR1 and CDR2 sequences are SGHRS and YFSETQ. CDR3 DNA sequence: TGCGCCAGCAGCTACAGCGGGGAGAGCTACGAGCAGTACGTC. It translates to CASSYSGESYEQYV.

The chain uses TRBV28 and TRBJ1-2; 9 bases map to TRBD1. CDR1 MDHEN and CDR2 SYDVKM come from the germline V gene. The CDR3 loop spans 14 amino acids. Unmatched junction bases numbered 8, after V lost 5 bases and J lost 7 bases. CDR3: CASSPGTGWGGYTF. CDR3 DNA sequence: TGTGCCAGCAGTCCCGGGACAGGGTGGGGTGGCTACACCTTC.